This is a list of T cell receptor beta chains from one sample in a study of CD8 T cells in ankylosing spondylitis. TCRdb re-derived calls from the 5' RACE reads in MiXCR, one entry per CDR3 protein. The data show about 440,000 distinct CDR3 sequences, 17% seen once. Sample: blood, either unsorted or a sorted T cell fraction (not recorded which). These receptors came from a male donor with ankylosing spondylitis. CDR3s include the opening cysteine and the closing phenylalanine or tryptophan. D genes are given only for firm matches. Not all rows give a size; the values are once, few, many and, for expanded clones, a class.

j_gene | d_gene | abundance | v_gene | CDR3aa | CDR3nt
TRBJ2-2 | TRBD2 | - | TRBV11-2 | CASSLASGSGPGELFF | TGTGCCAGCAGCTTAGCTAGCGGGAGTGGTCCCGGGGAGCTGTTTTTT
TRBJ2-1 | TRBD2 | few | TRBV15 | CATSRDAGLAGNEQFF | TGTGCCACCAGCAGAGATGCGGGGCTAGCGGGAAATGAGCAGTTCTTC
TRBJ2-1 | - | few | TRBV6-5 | CASSLIQGSYNEQFF | TGTGCCAGCAGTTTGATTCAGGGGTCGTACAATGAGCAGTTCTTC
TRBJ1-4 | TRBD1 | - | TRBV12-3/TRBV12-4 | CASRWDRAGEKLFF | TGTGCCAGCAGGTGGGACAGGGCGGGTGAAAAACTGTTTTTT
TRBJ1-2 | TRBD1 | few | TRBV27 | CASSGRQGSLALPGYTF | TGTGCCAGCAGTGGCCGACAGGGGTCCCTGGCTCTTCCTGGCTACACCTTC
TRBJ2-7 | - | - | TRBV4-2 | CASSPVVISEQYF | TGTGCCAGCAGCCCGGTCGTGATAAGCGAGCAGTACTTC
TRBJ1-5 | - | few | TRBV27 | CASSPRWGNNQPQHF | TGTGCCAGCAGTCCCCGTTGGGGGAACAATCAGCCCCAGCATTTT
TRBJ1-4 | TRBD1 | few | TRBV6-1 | CASSEPGQGRSNEKLFF | TGTGCCAGCAGCGAACCGGGACAGGGAAGGTCTAATGAAAAACTGTTTTTT
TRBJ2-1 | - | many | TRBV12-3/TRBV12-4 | CASNLYLGGSNEQFF | TGTGCCAGCAACCTATACCTGGGGGGTAGCAATGAGCAGTTCTTC
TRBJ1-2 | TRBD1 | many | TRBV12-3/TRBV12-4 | CASSFGTGIDYGYTF | TGTGCCAGCAGTTTCGGGACAGGGATTGACTATGGCTACACCTTC
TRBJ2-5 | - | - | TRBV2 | CASSPPAETQYF | TGTGCCAGCAGTCCTCCAGCGGAGACCCAGTACTTC
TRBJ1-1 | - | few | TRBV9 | CASSSRLNTEAFF | TGTGCCAGCAGCTCCCGACTGAACACTGAAGCTTTCTTT
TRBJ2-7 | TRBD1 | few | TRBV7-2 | CASSPGWTGAYEQYF | TGTGCCAGCAGCCCCGGATGGACAGGAGCCTACGAGCAGTACTTC
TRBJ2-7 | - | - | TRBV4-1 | CASSQLSVYKGYEQYF | TGCGCCAGCAGCCAACTTAGCGTGTACAAGGGCTACGAGCAGTACTTC
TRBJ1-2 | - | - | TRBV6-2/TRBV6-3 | CASSYGTRRGVYGYTF | TGTGCCAGCAGTTACGGGACACGAAGAGGAGTATATGGCTACACCTTC
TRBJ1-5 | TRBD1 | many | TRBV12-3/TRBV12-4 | CASRGQGNQPQHF | TGTGCCAGCAGGGGACAGGGGAATCAGCCCCAGCATTTT
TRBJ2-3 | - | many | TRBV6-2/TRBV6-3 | CASAEGDTQYF | TGTGCCAGCGCGGAGGGAGATACGCAGTATTTT
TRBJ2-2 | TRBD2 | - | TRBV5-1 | CANSPGGSNTGELFF | TGCGCCAACTCTCCGGGGGGGTCGAACACCGGGGAGCTGTTTTTT
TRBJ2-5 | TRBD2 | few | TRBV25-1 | CASTLAGLETQYF | TGTGCCAGCACCTTAGCGGGGTTGGAGACCCAGTACTTC
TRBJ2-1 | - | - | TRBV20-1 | CSARRAGAPGEQFF | TGCAGTGCCAGACGGGCAGGGGCCCCAGGGGAGCAGTTCTTC
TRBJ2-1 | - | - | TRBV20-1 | CSATGPVDSYNEQFF | TGCAGTGCAACCGGGCCCGTGGACTCCTACAATGAGCAGTTCTTC
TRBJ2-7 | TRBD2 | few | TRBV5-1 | CASSLEVAGGHEQYF | TGCGCCAGCAGCTTGGAGGTAGCGGGGGGCCACGAGCAGTACTTC
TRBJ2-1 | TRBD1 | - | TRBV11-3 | CASSLKGAYNEQFF | TGTGCCAGCAGCTTAAAGGGGGCGTACAATGAGCAGTTCTTC
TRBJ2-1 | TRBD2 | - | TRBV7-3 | CASSFSGGAYNEQFF | TGTGCCAGCAGCTTTTCCGGGGGGGCCTACAATGAGCAGTTCTTC
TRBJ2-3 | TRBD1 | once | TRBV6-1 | CASQRGQVDTQYF | TGTGCCAGCCAGAGGGGGCAGGTAGATACGCAGTATTTT
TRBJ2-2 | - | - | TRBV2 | CASSTSRTNTGELFF | TGTGCCAGCAGTACAAGCCGTACGAACACCGGGGAGCTGTTTTTT
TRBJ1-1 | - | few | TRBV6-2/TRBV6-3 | CASSYRARTEAFF | TGTGCCAGCAGTTACCGGGCGAGAACTGAAGCTTTCTTT
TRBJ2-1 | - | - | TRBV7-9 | CASSYTGAAYIHNEQFF | TGTGCCAGCAGTTATACTGGAGCGGCGTATATCCACAATGAGCAGTTCTTC
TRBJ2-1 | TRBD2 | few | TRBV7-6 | CASSRQLAGGVYNEQFF | TGTGCCAGCAGCCGCCAACTAGCGGGAGGGGTCTACAATGAGCAGTTCTTC
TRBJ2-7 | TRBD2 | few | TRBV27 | CASSLTGTSGYEQYF | TGTGCCAGCAGCCTTACGGGGACTAGCGGCTACGAGCAGTACTTC
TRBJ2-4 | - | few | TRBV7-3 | CASSLEAKNIQYF | TGTGCCAGCAGCTTAGAAGCCAAAAACATTCAGTACTTC
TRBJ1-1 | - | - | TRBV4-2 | CASSQDGGTAFF | TGTGCCAGCAGCCAAGACGGGGGTACCGCTTTCTTT
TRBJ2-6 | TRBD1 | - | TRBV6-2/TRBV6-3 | CASSWDRRSGANVLTF | TGTGCCAGCAGTTGGGACAGAAGGTCGGGGGCCAACGTCCTGACTTTC
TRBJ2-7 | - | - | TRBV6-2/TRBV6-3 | CASSYRPGEVFNEQYF | TGTGCCAGCAGTTACAGGCCAGGGGAAGTCTTTAACGAGCAGTACTTC
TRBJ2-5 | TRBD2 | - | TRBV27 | CASSFLSSGGLRKTQYF | TGTGCCAGCAGTTTTTTGTCCAGCGGGGGGCTGAGAAAGACCCAGTACTTC
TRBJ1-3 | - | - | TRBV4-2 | CASSQERTTGNTIYF | TGTGCCAGCAGCCAAGAGCGAACAACTGGAAACACCATATATTTT
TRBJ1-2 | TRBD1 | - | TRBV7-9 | CASSRTGYGVMYGYTF | TGTGCCAGCAGCAGGACAGGGTACGGGGTTATGTATGGCTACACCTTC
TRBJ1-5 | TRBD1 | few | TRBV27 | CASSPGTGARPQHF | TGTGCCAGCAGTCCCGGGACAGGCGCAAGGCCCCAGCATTTT
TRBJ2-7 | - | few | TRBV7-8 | CASSLGWTDYEQYF | TGTGCCAGCAGCTTAGGTTGGACAGACTACGAGCAGTACTTC
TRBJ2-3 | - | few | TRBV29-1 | CSSRTGDTQYF | TGCAGCTCCAGGACGGGGGATACGCAGTATTTT
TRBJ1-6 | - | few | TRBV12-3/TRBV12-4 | CASSLANRENSPLHF | TGTGCCAGCAGTTTAGCTAACAGGGAAAATTCACCCCTCCACTTT
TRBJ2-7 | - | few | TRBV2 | CASNTDRNYEQYF | TGTGCCAGCAATACAGACAGGAACTACGAGCAGTACTTC